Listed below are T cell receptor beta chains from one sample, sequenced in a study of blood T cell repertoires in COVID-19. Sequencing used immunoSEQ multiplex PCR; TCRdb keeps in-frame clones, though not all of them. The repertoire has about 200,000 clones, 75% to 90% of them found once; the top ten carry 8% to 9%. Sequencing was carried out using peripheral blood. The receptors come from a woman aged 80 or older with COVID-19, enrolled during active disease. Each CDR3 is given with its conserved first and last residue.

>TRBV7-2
CASSPGLVQETQYF
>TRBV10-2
CASSDVRREKLFF
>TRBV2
CASSGARQGYNEQYF
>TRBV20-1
CSARGVAAFF
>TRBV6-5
CASGLTGSNYGYTF
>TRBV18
CASSPRTGEDGELFF
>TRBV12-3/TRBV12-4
CASRGRGTTQYF
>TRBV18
CASSPGQGAYEQYF
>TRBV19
CASSIEGGGNQPQHF
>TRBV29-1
CSAGRDIQYF
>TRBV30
CAWRGGRIRAEAFF
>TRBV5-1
CASQASGGYNEQFF
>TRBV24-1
CATSDPLRGSDYGYTF
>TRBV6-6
CASSSGQGASGRRGTDTQYF
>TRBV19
CASTIGGGAGETQYF
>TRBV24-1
CATSDSASGMQTQYF
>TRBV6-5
CASSPQGKHGYTF
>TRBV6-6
CASASGANYGYTF
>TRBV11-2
CASSRRPGYYEQYF
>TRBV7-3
CASSLEGGGVTEAFF